This T cell receptor beta chain was sequenced during a study of blood T cell repertoires in COVID-19. Background on the study: Both acute and convalescent COVID-19 samples were obtained from the United States, Italy and Spain. PBMCs, B-cell-depleted T cells, or T cells provided the cDNA or gDNA that made up the material.

V was cut by 1 base and J by 0 bases, with 10 bases left in between. The CDR3 sequence is 15 residues long. Germline V gives CDR1 SGHTA, CDR2 FQGNSA. This clone appeared a single time. In the study's own analysis: Amplification of reference gene primers provided the estimated nucleated cell counts. Assay: immunoSEQ multiplex PCR; the TCRdb copy retains only in-frame clones and omits some. The V and J calls and clone size were taken over from that table, and D and trimming were inferred from the DNA. The table lists over 200,000 clones, 83% of them singletons, with roughly 1.2% in the top ten. Sequencing was performed on peripheral blood. The sequence was collected from a woman between 25 and 40 years old with COVID-19, enrolled during active disease. The chain links TRBV7-2 to TRBJ2-7; D is unclear. The CDR3 sequence: CASSLDGSYSYEQYF. CDR3 DNA: TGTGCCAGCAGCTTAGACGGGTCTTACTCCTACGAGCAGTACTTC.